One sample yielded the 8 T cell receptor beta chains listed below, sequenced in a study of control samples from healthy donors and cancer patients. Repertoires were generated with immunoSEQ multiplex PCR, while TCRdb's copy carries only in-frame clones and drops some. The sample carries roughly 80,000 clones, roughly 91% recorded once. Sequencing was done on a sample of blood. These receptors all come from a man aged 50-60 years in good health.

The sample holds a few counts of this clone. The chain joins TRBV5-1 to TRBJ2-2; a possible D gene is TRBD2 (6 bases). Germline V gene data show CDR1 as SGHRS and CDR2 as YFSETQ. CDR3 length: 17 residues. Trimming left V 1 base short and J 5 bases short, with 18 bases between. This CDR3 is CASSLRGGTVGTGELFF. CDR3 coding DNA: TGCGCCAGCAGCTTGCGGGGCGGGACTGTTGGGACCGGGGAGCTGTTTTTT.

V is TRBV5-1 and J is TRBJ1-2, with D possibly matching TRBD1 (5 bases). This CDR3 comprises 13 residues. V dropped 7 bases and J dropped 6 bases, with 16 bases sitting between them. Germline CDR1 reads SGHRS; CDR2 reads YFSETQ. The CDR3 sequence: CASWLEGTHGYTF. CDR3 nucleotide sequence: TGCGCCAGCTGGTTAGAGGGGACGCATGGCTACACCTTC.

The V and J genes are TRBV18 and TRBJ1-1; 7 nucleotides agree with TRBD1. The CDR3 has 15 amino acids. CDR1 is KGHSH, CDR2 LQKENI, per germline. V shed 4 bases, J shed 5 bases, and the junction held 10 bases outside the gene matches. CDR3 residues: CASSREYRGETEAFF. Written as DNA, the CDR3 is TGTGCCAGCTCACGGGAATACAGGGGCGAGACTGAAGCTTTCTTT.

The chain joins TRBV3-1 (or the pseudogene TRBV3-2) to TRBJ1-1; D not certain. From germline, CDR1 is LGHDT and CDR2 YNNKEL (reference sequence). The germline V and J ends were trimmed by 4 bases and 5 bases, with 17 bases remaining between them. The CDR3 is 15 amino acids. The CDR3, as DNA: TGTGCCAGCAGCCTCACGGCAGGAATTAGAACTGAAGCTTTCTTT. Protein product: CASSLTAGIRTEAFF.

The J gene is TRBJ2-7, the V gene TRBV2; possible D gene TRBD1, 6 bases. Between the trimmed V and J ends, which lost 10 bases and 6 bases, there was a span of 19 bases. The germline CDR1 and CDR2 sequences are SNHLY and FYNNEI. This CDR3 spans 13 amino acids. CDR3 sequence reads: CATTNQGFREQYF. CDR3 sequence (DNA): TGTGCCACAACTAACCAGGGGTTTCGCGAGCAGTACTTC.

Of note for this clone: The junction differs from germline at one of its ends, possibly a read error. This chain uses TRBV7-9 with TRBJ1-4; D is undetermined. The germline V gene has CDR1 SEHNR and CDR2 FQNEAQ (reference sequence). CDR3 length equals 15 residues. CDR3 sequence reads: CASSLALRGFEKLFF. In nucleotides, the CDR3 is TGTGCCAGCAGCCTAGCCCTTCGAGGGTTTGAAAAACTGTTTTTT.

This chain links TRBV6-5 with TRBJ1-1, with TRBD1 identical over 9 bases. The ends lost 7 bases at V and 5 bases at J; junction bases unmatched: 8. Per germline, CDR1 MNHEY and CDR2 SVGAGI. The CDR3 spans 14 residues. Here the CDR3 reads CASTDRGLGTEAFF. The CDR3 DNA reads TGTGCCAGCACCGACAGGGGGTTGGGAACTGAAGCTTTCTTT.

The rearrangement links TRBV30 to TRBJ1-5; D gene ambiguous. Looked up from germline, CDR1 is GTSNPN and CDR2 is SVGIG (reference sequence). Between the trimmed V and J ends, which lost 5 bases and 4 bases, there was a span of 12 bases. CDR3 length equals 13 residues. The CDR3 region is CAWGLGPNQPQHF. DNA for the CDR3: TGTGCCTGGGGATTAGGGCCTAATCAGCCCCAGCATTTT.